This T cell receptor beta chain was retrieved from a study of OX40 agonist ivuxolimab in advanced cancers. Deletions cut 2 bases from V and 2 bases from J, with 9 bases between. This CDR3 has 14 amino acids. Per germline, CDR1 KGHSH and CDR2 LQKENI. With regard to this clone: Other nucleotide sequences in the sample specify the same CDR3.

Libraries were prepared by immunoSEQ multiplex PCR; TCRdb keeps only in-frame clonotypes and omits some of them. Counted here are roughly 65,000 clones, approximately 89% occurring once; the ten biggest clones make up 0.25% to 0.3%. The sequence was obtained from an adult with an advanced solid tumor such as melanoma, head and neck, liver or kidney cancer. This sample comprised CD4+ or CD8+ T cells sorted from blood, obtained in a trial of the OX40 agonist ivuxolimab. The chain is built from TRBV18 and TRBJ1-2; D remains ambiguous. CDR3 region: CASSPTGENYGYTF. The CDR3 DNA follows: TGTGCCAGCTCACCAACCGGGGAAAACTATGGCTACACCTTC.